This T cell receptor beta chain originates from a study of OX40 agonist ivuxolimab in advanced cancers. Study at large: The drug used for patients, ivuxolimab, was an agonistic anti-OX40 (CD134) antibody. Ivuxolimab was delivered to patients intravenously every 2 weeks at doses spanning 0.01 to 10 mg/kg.

J was trimmed by 2 bases and V by 2 bases; bases with no gene match: 4. CDR3 size: 15 residues. Germline assignment: CDR1 LNHDA and CDR2 SQIVND (reference sequence). Measured with immunoSEQ multiplex PCR; TCRdb has only the in-frame clones, and not every one. The table shows 70,000 to 85,000 clones, with approximately 94% occurring only once. Autoimmune disease history or systemic immunosuppression was exclusionary. The genes are TRBV19 and TRBJ2-7; TRBD2 aligns across 9 bases. This material consisted of CD4+ or CD8+ T cells sorted from blood, taken in a trial of the OX40 agonist ivuxolimab. This TCR was sampled from an adult with an advanced solid tumor such as melanoma, head and neck, liver or kidney cancer. In DNA, the CDR3 is TGTGCCAGTAGTATAATAGCGGGAGTGGCCTACGAGCAGTACTTC. It specifies CASSIIAGVAYEQYF.